This TCR beta chain is from a study of CD8+CD57+ T cells in acquired aplastic anemia. For the study at large: When averaged, DNA from sorted CD4+ and CD8+ cells came to 2.5 to 4 ug. Overall study findings and caveats: Overlapping CD8+ CDR3 repertoires of patients and controls contained some 30 shared sequences. The study found no significant CD8+ Simpson's diversity difference between patients and controls.

The TCR beta profiling, which covered VDJ combination and CDR3 sequence, was carried out using genomic DNA as the template. TCRdb analysed the reads with MiXCR anew, one entry per CDR3 protein. Counted here are roughly 250,000 distinct CDR3 sequences, 82% occurring once; the ten biggest clones make up over 35%. In its sample, this clonotype was seen many times. Its antigen is unidentified. Sequenced patients had shown CD8+CD57+ cell expansion by flow cytometry. Sequenced input: sorted CD4+, CD8+, or CD8+CD57+ T cells (not recorded which) from PBMCs. This TCR was recovered from a human donor with aplastic anemia.

CDR3 coding DNA: TGTGCCAGCAGCTGGGGTTCTGGGGGCCCGTACGAGCAGTACTTC. It yields the protein CASSWGSGGPYEQYF. The V call is TRBV7-2, the J call TRBJ2-7; D is possibly TRBD1 (6 bases). Trimming took off 4 bases at V and 4 bases at J, with 17 bases between the two ends. From germline, CDR1 is SGHTA and CDR2 FQGNSA. The CDR3 has 15 residues.